This is a list of T cell receptor beta chains from one sample in a study of T cell changes during pregnancy in multiple sclerosis. Method: immunoSEQ multiplex PCR; TCRdb's copy keeps in-frame clones and lacks some. The table records tens of thousands of clones, over 80% of them present only once. The sequencing used CD4+ T cells from peripheral blood mononuclear cells, collected after pregnancy. All receptors come from a female donor with multiple sclerosis, enrolled in a pregnancy study. CDR3s include the opening cysteine and the closing phenylalanine or tryptophan. Fields, in order: clone size, CDR3 length, D gene, V gene, J gene, CDR3 DNA, CDR3 protein. The D gene is left open where the match is weak. The size of a clone is reported for some rows only, either as once, few or many, or as a class for expanded clones.

size: .; length: 16; D: TRBD1; V: TRBV25-1; J: TRBJ1-2; DNA: TGTGCCAGCAGTGAATCTCAGGACAGGGCGAGGTACGGCTACACCTTC; CDR3: CASSESQDRARYGYTF
size: .; length: 14; D: .; V: TRBV19; J: TRBJ1-1; DNA: TGTGCCAGTAGTATTAGTTTCCAGGTGCCTGAAGCTTTCTTT; CDR3: CASSISFQVPEAFF
size: .; length: 16; D: TRBD1; V: TRBV19; J: TRBJ1-6; DNA: TGTGCCAGTAGTTTCCCAGGACAGGACGGGAATTCACCCCTCCACTTT; CDR3: CASSFPGQDGNSPLHF
size: .; length: 13; D: .; V: TRBV4-3; J: TRBJ1-1; DNA: TGCGCCAGCAGCCGGGCTGTGAACACTGAAGCTTTCTTT; CDR3: CASSRAVNTEAFF
size: once; length: 15; D: TRBD2; V: TRBV11-2; J: TRBJ2-7; DNA: TGTGCCAGCAGCTCGTTAGCGGGGGACCACTACGAGCAGTACTTC; CDR3: CASSSLAGDHYEQYF
size: .; length: 14; D: .; V: TRBV5-4; J: TRBJ1-2; DNA: TGTGCCAGCAGCTTAACGGGGAGGGACTATGGCTACACCTTC; CDR3: CASSLTGRDYGYTF
size: .; length: 15; D: .; V: TRBV7-2; J: TRBJ1-1; DNA: TGTGCCAGCAGCCCCGTAGGAGGGATGAACACTGAAGCTTTCTTT; CDR3: CASSPVGGMNTEAFF
size: once; length: 12; D: TRBD2; V: TRBV9; J: TRBJ2-1; DNA: TGTGCCAGCGGGGGGGCCTACAATGAGCAGTTCTTC; CDR3: CASGGAYNEQFF
size: .; length: 14; D: .; V: TRBV7-2; J: TRBJ1-2; DNA: TGTGCCAGCAGCCCCCCACAGGCCGGATATGGCTACACCTTC; CDR3: CASSPPQAGYGYTF
size: .; length: 15; D: TRBD1; V: TRBV5-1; J: TRBJ1-1; DNA: TGCGCCAGCAGCACGGGACAGGGGGAGAACACTGAAGCTTTCTTT; CDR3: CASSTGQGENTEAFF
size: .; length: 15; D: TRBD1; V: TRBV9; J: TRBJ1-4; DNA: TGTGCCAGCAGCGTAGGGGACAGTCGGGACGAAAAACTGTTTTTT; CDR3: CASSVGDSRDEKLFF
size: .; length: 15; D: TRBD1; V: TRBV15; J: TRBJ1-4; DNA: TGTGCCACCAGCAGGCGGGACAGGGGCCCTGAAAAACTGTTTTTT; CDR3: CATSRRDRGPEKLFF
size: .; length: 16; D: TRBD2; V: TRBV5-8; J: TRBJ2-1; DNA: TGTGCCAGCAGCTTGGACCTCGGGGGGGCCTACAATGAGCAGTTCTTC; CDR3: CASSLDLGGAYNEQFF
size: .; length: 17; D: .; V: TRBV9; J: TRBJ2-3; DNA: TGTGCCAGCAGCGTATCAATACTCAGCAGGGGGGACGATACGCAGTATTTT; CDR3: CASSVSILSRGDDTQYF
size: once; length: 13; D: .; V: TRBV7-9; J: TRBJ1-1; DNA: TGTGCCAGCAGTCGTTTGGGGGGAACTGAAGCTTTCTTT; CDR3: CASSRLGGTEAFF
size: .; length: 13; D: TRBD2; V: TRBV7-2; J: TRBJ2-7; DNA: TGTGCCAGCAGCCCCATACTAGCGGGGGGGCTTGCCTTC; CDR3: CASSPILAGGLAF
size: .; length: 13; D: .; V: TRBV9; J: TRBJ1-2; DNA: TGTGCCAGCAGCGTGCAAGCCGATCATGGCTACACCTTC; CDR3: CASSVQADHGYTF
size: .; length: 18; D: TRBD2; V: TRBV7-6; J: TRBJ2-3; DNA: TGTGCCAGCAGCTTTAGAGGACTAGCGGGGGGCAAGGCGGATACGCAGTATTTT; CDR3: CASSFRGLAGGKADTQYF
size: .; length: 15; D: .; V: TRBV9; J: TRBJ2-7; DNA: TGTGCCAGCAGCGTAGCTACAAGGGGTTGGGGCGAGCAGTACTTC; CDR3: CASSVATRGWGEQYF
size: .; length: 14; D: TRBD1; V: TRBV11-2; J: TRBJ1-5; DNA: TGTGCCAGCAGCCAAGACAGGGGGGGTCAGCCCCAGCATTTT; CDR3: CASSQDRGGQPQHF
size: .; length: 10; D: .; V: TRBV20-1; J: TRBJ2-5; DNA: TGCAGTGCTGGCCAGGAGACCCAGTACTTC; CDR3: CSAGQETQYF
size: .; length: 15; D: TRBD2; V: TRBV6-5; J: TRBJ2-7; DNA: TGTGCCAGCAGTGGGGGGGGAGGGATTTCCTACGAGCAGTACTTC; CDR3: CASSGGGGISYEQYF
size: .; length: 9; D: .; V: TRBV30; J: TRBJ1-1; DNA: TGTGCCGTGAGACTGGAAGCTTTCTTT; CDR3: CAVRLEAFF
size: few; length: 12; D: .; V: TRBV4-3; J: TRBJ1-1; DNA: TGCGCCAGCAGCCATCGGGGGACTGAAGCTTTCTTT; CDR3: CASSHRGTEAFF
size: .; length: 17; D: TRBD1; V: TRBV7-9; J: TRBJ1-1; DNA: TGTGCCAGCAGACCGGGCCTAGCGGGGACAGTAAACACTGAAGCTTTCTTT; CDR3: CASRPGLAGTVNTEAFF
size: .; length: 15; D: TRBD2; V: TRBV7-6; J: TRBJ2-1; DNA: TGTGCCAGCAGCTTATTTCAGCGGGAGGGAAATGAGCAGTTCTTC; CDR3: CASSLFQREGNEQFF
size: .; length: 15; D: .; V: TRBV27; J: TRBJ2-3; DNA: TGTGCCAGCAGTTTCTCTGGACACCCCACAGATACGCAGTATTTT; CDR3: CASSFSGHPTDTQYF
size: .; length: 13; D: .; V: TRBV11-3; J: TRBJ2-7; DNA: TGTGCCAGCAGCTTCTCGCCTGTAGGGACTCAGTACTTC; CDR3: CASSFSPVGTQYF
size: .; length: 15; D: .; V: TRBV4-3; J: TRBJ2-5; DNA: TGCGCCAGCAGCCAAGGCACAGGGACGGGAGAGACCCAGTACTTC; CDR3: CASSQGTGTGETQYF
size: few; length: 11; D: .; V: TRBV29-1; J: TRBJ2-1; DNA: TGCAGCGTCCGGGAGCCCCATGAGCAGTTCTTC; CDR3: CSVREPHEQFF
size: .; length: 18; D: TRBD1; V: TRBV25-1; J: TRBJ1-4; DNA: TGTGCCAGCAGTTCCCGGACAGGGGGCGCCGAGGGGTCAGAAAAACTGTTTTTT; CDR3: CASSSRTGGAEGSEKLFF
size: .; length: 14; D: .; V: TRBV30; J: TRBJ2-7; DNA: TGTGCCTGGAAGTCCGGTCCGTCCTCCTACGAGCAGTACTTC; CDR3: CAWKSGPSSYEQYF
size: .; length: 15; D: TRBD1; V: TRBV5-1; J: TRBJ1-6; DNA: TGCGCCAGCAGCCGACTGAACGACAGGGGCACACCCCTCCACTTT; CDR3: CASSRLNDRGTPLHF
size: once; length: 19; D: TRBD2; V: TRBV5-1; J: TRBJ2-1; DNA: TGCGCCAGCAGCTTGGAGGATCTAGCGGGGGGGGGTTTCTACAATGAGCAGTTCTTC; CDR3: CASSLEDLAGGGFYNEQFF